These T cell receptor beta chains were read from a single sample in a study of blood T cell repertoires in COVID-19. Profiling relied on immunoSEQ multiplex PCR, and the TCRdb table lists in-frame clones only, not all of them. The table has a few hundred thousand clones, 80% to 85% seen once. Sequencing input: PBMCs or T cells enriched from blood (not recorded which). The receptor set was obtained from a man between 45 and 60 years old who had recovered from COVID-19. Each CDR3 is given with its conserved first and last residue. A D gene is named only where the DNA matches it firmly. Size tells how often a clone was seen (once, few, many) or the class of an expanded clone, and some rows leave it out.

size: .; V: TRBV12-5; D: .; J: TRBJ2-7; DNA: TGTGCTAGTGGTAACGAGGGTCACGAGCAGTACTTC; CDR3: CASGNEGHEQYF
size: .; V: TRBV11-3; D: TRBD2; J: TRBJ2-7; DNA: TGTGCCAGCAGCTTACCACCAGCGGGGCCCCGGTTATACTTC; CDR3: CASSLPPAGPRLYF
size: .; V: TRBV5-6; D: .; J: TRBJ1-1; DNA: TGTGCCAGCACCCCCCTGCCTGGTAGCACTGAAGCTTTCTTT; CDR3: CASTPLPGSTEAFF
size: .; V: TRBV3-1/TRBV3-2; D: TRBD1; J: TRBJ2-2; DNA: TGTGCCAGCAGCCAAAGACAGGGGTTGAACACCGGGGAGCTGTTTTTT; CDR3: CASSQRQGLNTGELFF
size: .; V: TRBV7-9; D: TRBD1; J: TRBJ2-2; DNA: TGTGCAAGCGACTATTCCGGGACAGGGCCCGGGGAGCTGTTTTTT; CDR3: CASDYSGTGPGELFF
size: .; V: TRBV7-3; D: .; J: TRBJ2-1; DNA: TGTGCCAGCAGCCCCGGAGGAGGGACTAAAGGGGGTGAGCAGTTCTTC; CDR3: CASSPGGGTKGGEQFF
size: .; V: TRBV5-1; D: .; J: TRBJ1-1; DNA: TGCGCCAGCAGCTTGTCCCAGAACACTGAAGCTTTCTTT; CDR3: CASSLSQNTEAFF
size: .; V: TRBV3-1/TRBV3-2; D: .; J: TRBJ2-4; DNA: TGTGCCAGCAGCCAAGGGGGCAGTGGAGACATTCAGTACTTC; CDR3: CASSQGGSGDIQYF
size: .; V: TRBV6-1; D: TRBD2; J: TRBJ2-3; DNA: TGTGCCAGCAGTGAATTGGGGGTAGCGGGAGGGACCCACGATACGCAGTATTTT; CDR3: CASSELGVAGGTHDTQYF
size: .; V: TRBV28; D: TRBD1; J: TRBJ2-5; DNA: TGTGCCAGCACTCATACAGGGGCTCAAGAGACCCAGTACTTC; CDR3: CASTHTGAQETQYF
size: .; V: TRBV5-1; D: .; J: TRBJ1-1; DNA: TGCGCCAGCAGCTTGGCCCCGGGTATGGAAACTGAAGCTTTCTTT; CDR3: CASSLAPGMETEAFF
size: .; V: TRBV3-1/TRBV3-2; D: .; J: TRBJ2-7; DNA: TGTGCCAGCAGCCAGAGCTACGAGCAGTACTTC; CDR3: CASSQSYEQYF
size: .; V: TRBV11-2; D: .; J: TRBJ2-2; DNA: TGTGCCAGCAGTTTAACCCCTCGTCGAGCTTACTCCGGGGAGCTGTTTTTT; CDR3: CASSLTPRRAYSGELFF
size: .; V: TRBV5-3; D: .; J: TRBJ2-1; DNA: TGTGCCAGAAGCGGACGGGAGAGCTCCTACAATGAGCAGTTCTTC; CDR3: CARSGRESSYNEQFF
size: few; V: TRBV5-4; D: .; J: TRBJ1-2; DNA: TGTGCCAGCAGCCCGGCCCGGGTACATGGCTACACCTTC; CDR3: CASSPARVHGYTF
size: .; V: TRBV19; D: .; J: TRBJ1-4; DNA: TGTGCCAGTAGTCCCAGGGGAGTAACTAATGAAAAACTGTTTTTT; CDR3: CASSPRGVTNEKLFF
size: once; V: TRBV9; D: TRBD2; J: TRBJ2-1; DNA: TGTGCCAGCAGCCCGAGGACTAGCGGGGGGTACAATGAGCAGTTCTTC; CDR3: CASSPRTSGGYNEQFF
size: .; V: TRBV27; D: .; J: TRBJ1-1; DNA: TGTGCCAGCAGGCCGCATCGGGAGGGCACTGAAGCTTTCTTT; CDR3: CASRPHREGTEAFF
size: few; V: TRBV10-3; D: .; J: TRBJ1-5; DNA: TGTGCCATCAGTGACGGGAAGAGCCGTACTCAGCCCCAGCATTTT; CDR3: CAISDGKSRTQPQHF